Following are 6 T cell receptor beta chains from one sample sequenced in a study of blood T cell repertoires in COVID-19. Profiled with immunoSEQ multiplex PCR; TCRdb holds only in-frame clones, not every one. The data hold roughly 250,000 clones, with around 87% observed a single time. Source material: PBMCs or T cells enriched from blood (not recorded which). These receptors all stem from a woman aged 45-65 years who had recovered from COVID-19.

Of note for this clone: This sample includes further DNA sequences coding for the same CDR3. The gene calls are TRBV18 and TRBJ1-3, with TRBD1 identical over 7 bases. Germline CDR1 and CDR2: KGHSH and LQKENI. This CDR3 spans 15 amino acids. V was clipped by 3 bases and J by 0 bases; unmatched bases: 2. Here the CDR3 DNA reads TGTGCCAGCTCACCTTACAGGGGCTCTGGAAACACCATATATTTT. It specifies CASSPYRGSGNTIYF.

The chain links TRBV28 to TRBJ1-2; a weak D match, TRBD1 (5 bases). This CDR3 contains 12 residues. Trimming took off 7 bases at V and 6 bases at J, with 12 bases between the two ends. Germline V gives CDR1 MDHEN, CDR2 SYDVKM. Written as DNA, the CDR3 is TGTGCCAGCAAACTTCTGGGGCATGGCTACACCTTC. It specifies CASKLLGHGYTF.

The rearrangement joins TRBV5-1 to TRBJ2-5; 8 nucleotides match TRBD2. J gave up 3 bases and V 4 bases, and 5 bases lay outside the gene matches. In germline, CDR1 is SGHRS, CDR2 YFSETQ. The CDR3 extends over 14 amino acids. This chain's CDR3 is CASSRDSGKETQYF. CDR3 DNA sequence: TGCGCCAGCAGCCGAGATAGCGGGAAAGAGACCCAGTACTTC.

This clone has a handful of counts. The chain combines TRBV27 with TRBJ2-7, with 7 bases that match TRBD1. This CDR3 is 13 amino acids long. Germline CDR1 reads MNHEY; CDR2 reads SMNVEV (reference sequence). V was clipped by 10 bases and J by 6 bases; unmatched bases: 12. CDR3 DNA sequence: TGTGCCACCAACAGACAGGGCTACGGCGAGCAGTACTTC. The encoded protein is CATNRQGYGEQYF.

The V call is TRBV3-1 (or the pseudogene TRBV3-2), the J call TRBJ2-7; D may be TRBD2 (6 bases). V was clipped by 4 bases and J by 3 bases, with 13 bases between them. Germline CDR1 LGHDT, CDR2 YNNKEL (reference sequence). The CDR3 loop spans 14 amino acids. CDR3 in amino acids: CASSRLGGDYEQYF. In nucleotides, the CDR3 is TGTGCCAGCAGCCGATTGGGGGGAGACTACGAGCAGTACTTC.

This clone was detected a few times. The chain has TRBV18 and TRBJ2-4; tentative D call: TRBD2 (7 bases). The length of the CDR3 is 13 residues. Germline CDR1 and CDR2: KGHSH and LQKENI. Between the trimmed V and J ends, which lost 5 bases and 8 bases, there was a span of 13 bases. For the CDR3, the DNA is TGTGCCAGCTCATACAGGGAGGGTGACATTCAGTACTTC. Its translation is CASSYREGDIQYF.